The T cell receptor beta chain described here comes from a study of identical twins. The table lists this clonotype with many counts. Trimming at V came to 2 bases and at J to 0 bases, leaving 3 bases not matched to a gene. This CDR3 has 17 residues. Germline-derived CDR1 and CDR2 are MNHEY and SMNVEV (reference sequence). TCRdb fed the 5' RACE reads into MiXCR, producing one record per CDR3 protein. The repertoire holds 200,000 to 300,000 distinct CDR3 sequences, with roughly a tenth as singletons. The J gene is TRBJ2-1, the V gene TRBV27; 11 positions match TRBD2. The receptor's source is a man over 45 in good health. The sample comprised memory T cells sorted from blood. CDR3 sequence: CASSLTSGGYSYNEQFF. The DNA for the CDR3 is TGTGCCAGCAGTTTAACTAGCGGGGGCTACTCCTACAATGAGCAGTTCTTC.